This T cell receptor (beta chain) was sequenced in a study of T-cell reconstitution after alpha-beta-depleted transplantation in children. After removal of 10 bases from V and 3 bases from J, the junction contained 11 bases not matched to a gene. The CDR3 spans 15 residues. The authors prepared the TCRbeta library with unique molecular identifiers. Using its own MiXCR run on the PCR reads, TCRdb lists one record per CDR3 protein. The sample holds about 480,000 distinct CDR3 sequences, 12% seen once. The sequencing here drew on PBMCs from the stem cell graft donor, taken from the stem cell graft. The source of this sequence is a human donor who donated a stem cell graft to a child with combined immunodeficiency. This chain uses TRBV12-3 or TRBV12-4 with TRBJ2-2, with TRBD2 matching over 7 bases. CDR3 amino acids: CATSLSGRDTGELFF. The CDR3 bases are TGTGCCACGAGCCTGTCAGGGAGGGACACCGGGGAGCTGTTTTTT.